The TCR beta chain described here comes from a study of blood T cell repertoires in COVID-19. Study-level information: Sample material is recorded as cDNA or gDNA derived from T cells, B-cell-depleted T cells, or PBMCs.

The CDR3 is 14 residues long. The J segment lost 3 bases and the V segment lost 3 bases, leaving 2 bases of the junction unmatched. In germline, CDR1 is MNHEY, CDR2 SMNVEV (reference sequence). As processed by the authors: Nucleated cell counts were estimated from reference gene primer amplification. Assay used: immunoSEQ multiplex PCR; TCRdb lists only in-frame clones, some missing. V, J and clone size derive from that table, while D and trimming were established from the DNA sequence. Of about 200,000 clones in the sample, about nine tenths were seen once. Sample: peripheral blood. The chain employs TRBV27 and TRBJ1-2; 9 bases match TRBD1. This clonotype was sampled from a man aged 18 to 35 with active or convalescent COVID-19. The CDR3 loop reads CASSFTGGDYGYTF. Here the CDR3 DNA reads TGTGCCAGCAGTTTTACAGGGGGCGACTATGGCTACACCTTC.